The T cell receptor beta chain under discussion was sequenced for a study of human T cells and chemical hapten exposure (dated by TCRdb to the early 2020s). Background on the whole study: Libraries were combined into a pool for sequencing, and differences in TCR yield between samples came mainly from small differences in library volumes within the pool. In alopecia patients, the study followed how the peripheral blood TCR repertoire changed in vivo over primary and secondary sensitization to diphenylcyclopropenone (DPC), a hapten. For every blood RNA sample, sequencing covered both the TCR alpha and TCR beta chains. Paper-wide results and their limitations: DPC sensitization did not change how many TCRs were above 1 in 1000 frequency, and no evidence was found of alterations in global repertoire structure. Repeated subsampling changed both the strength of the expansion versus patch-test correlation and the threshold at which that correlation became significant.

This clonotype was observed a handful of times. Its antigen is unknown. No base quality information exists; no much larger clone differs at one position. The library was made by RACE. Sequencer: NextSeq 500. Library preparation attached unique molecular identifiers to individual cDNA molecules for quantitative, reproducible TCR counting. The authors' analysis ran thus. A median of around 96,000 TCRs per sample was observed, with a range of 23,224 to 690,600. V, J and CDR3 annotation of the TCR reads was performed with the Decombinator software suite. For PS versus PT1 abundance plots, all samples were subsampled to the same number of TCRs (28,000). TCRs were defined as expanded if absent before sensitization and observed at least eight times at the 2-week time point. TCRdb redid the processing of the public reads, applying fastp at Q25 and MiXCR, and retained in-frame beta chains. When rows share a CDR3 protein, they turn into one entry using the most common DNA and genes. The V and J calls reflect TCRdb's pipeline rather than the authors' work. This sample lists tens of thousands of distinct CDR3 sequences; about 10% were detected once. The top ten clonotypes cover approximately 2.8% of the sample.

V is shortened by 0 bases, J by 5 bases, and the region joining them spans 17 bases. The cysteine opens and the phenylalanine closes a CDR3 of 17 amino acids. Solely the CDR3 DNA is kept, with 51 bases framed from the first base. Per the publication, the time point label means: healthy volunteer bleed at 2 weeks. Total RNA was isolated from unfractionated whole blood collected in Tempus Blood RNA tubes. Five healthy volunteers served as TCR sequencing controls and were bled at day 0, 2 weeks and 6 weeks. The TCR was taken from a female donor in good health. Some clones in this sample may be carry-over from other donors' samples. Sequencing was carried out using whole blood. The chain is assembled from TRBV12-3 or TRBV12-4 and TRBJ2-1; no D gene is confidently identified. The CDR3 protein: CASSLAVIRTDDNEQFF. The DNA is TGTGCCAGCAGTTTAGCAGTAATTAGGACGGACGACAATGAGCAGTTCTTC.